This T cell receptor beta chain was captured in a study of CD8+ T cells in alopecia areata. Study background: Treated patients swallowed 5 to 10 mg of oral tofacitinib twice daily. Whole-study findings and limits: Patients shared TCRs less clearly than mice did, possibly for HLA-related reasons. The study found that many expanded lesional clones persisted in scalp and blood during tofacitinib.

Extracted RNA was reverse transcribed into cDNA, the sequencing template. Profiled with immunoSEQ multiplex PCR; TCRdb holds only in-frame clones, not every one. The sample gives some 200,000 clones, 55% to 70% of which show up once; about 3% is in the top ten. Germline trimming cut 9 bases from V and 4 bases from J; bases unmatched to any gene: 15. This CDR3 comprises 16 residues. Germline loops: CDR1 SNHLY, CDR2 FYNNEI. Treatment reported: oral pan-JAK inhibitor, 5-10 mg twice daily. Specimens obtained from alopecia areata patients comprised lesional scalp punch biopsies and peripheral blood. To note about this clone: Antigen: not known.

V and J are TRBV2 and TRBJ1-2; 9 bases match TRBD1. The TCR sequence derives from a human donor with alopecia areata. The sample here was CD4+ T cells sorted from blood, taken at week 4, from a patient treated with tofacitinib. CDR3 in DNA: TGTGCCAGGGGTAGGGACAGGGACCCACTTACCTATGGCTACACCTTC. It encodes CARGRDRDPLTYGYTF.